This T cell receptor beta chain was obtained from a study of T cells in Graves' hyperthyroidism and ophthalmopathy. Findings and caveats of the study: Most thyroid clonotypes expanded above 0.001 appeared in blood too.

CDR1 is SGHVS and CDR2 is FNYEAQ in the germline V gene. The CDR3 sequence is 15 residues long. The V gene lost 2 bases and the J gene lost 7 bases, with 15 bases spanning the gap. The cohort's ophthalmopathy patients, a group with duration under 3 months, had a Clinical Activity Score of at least 3 and a NOSPECS grade of at least 4. The study left out patients who had uncontrolled infection, other autoimmune disease, pregnancy or lactation. Amplified regions were TCR beta CDR3 sequences from RNA transcripts. HTBI primers were used for first-round RT-PCR of the TCR CDR3. TCRdb re-derived calls from the multiplex PCR reads in MiXCR, one entry per CDR3 protein. The data contain more than 500,000 distinct CDR3 sequences, around 16% of them seen just once; the ten biggest clones take up about 29%. In its sample, this clonotype was seen a few times. Its antigen is still unknown.

This sequence joins TRBV7-6 and TRBJ2-1; D may match TRBD1 or TRBD2 (6 bases each). Sequencing was done on a sample of blood. The clonotype originates from a woman in her 30s with Graves' ophthalmopathy. This chain's CDR3 is CASSLRGAGSNEQFF. CDR3 coding DNA: TGTGCCAGCAGCTTAAGGGGGGCGGGAAGTAATGAGCAGTTCTTC.